Below, 16 T cell receptor beta chains from the same sample are listed, as sequenced in a study of blood T cells in healthy people across ages (dated by TCRdb to the mid-2010s). Library method: 5' RACE. The instrument given in TCRdb is Illumina HiSeq 2500. The second PCR ran for about 7 to 11 cycles and used a J-beta primer mix along with a sample-barcoded 5' primer. The public reads were reprocessed in TCRdb via fastp at Q25 and MiXCR, keeping in-frame beta chains. Rows with one shared CDR3 protein collapse into an entry with the most common genes and DNA. For this sample the table gives around 780,000 distinct CDR3 sequences, of which about 56% were detected only once. The ten largest clones represent roughly 24% of the sample. What was sequenced was blood. These receptors all come from a man between 35 and 55 years old in good health.

The chain employs TRBV6-6 and TRBJ2-6; D unclear. Trimming removed 3 bases from V and 0 bases from J, with 6 bases in between. CDR1 and CDR2 (germline): MNHNY, SVGAGI (reference sequence). This CDR3 is 15 amino acids long. The CDR3 protein is CASSYQISGANVLTF. DNA of the CDR3: TGTGCCAGCAGTTATCAGATCTCTGGGGCCAACGTCCTGACTTTC.

This clonotype was observed at least ten times. This chain uses TRBV11-2 with TRBJ2-3; D may be TRBD2 (5 bases). This CDR3 is 17 amino acids long. Germline-derived CDR1 and CDR2 are SGHAT and FQNNGV. The V end was cut by 1 base, the J end by 1 base, with 15 bases between. CDR3 amino acids: CASSLVGGTPGTDTQYF. CDR3 coding DNA: TGTGCCAGCAGCTTAGTTGGAGGAACTCCGGGCACAGATACGCAGTATTTT.

The chain combines TRBV6-6 with TRBJ2-4; D is possibly TRBD1 or TRBD2 (5 bases each). CDR1 and CDR2 from the germline V gene are MNHNY and SVGAGI (reference sequence). The CDR3 consists of 15 residues. V dropped 6 bases and J dropped 0 bases, with 12 bases sitting between them. Written as DNA, the CDR3 is TGTGCCAGCAGCGTGGGACGCCCAGCCAAAAACATTCAGTACTTC. Its translation is CASSVGRPAKNIQYF.

Of note for this clonotype: With a much larger clone just one base away, this may be a read error. The chain uses TRBV25-1 and TRBJ2-5, with D uncertain. This CDR3 spans 11 amino acids. Per germline, CDR1 MGHDK and CDR2 SYGVNS. This CDR3 is CDLGPQETQYF. As DNA, the CDR3 is TGTGACCTGGGTCCCCAAGAGACCCAGTACTTC.

The rearrangement links TRBV15 to TRBJ2-7; 10 nucleotides agree with TRBD1. The CDR3 sequence is 16 residues long. The germline V gene has CDR1 LNHNV and CDR2 YYDKDF (reference sequence). With 0 bases clipped from V and 2 bases from J, the junction kept 4 bases outside the gene matches. CDR3 protein: CATSRDAGQGAYEQYF. The CDR3 nucleotides read TGTGCCACCAGCAGAGATGCCGGACAGGGGGCCTACGAGCAGTACTTC. The full variable domain, completed using reference TRBV15 and TRBJ2-7, is DAMVIQNPRYQVTQFGKPVTLSCSQTLNHNVMYWYQQKSSQAPKLLFHYYDKDFNNEADTPDNFQSRRPNTSFCFLDIRSPGLGDTAMYLCATSRDAGQGAYEQYFGPGTRLTVT.

This clonotype came up a few times. As DNA, the CDR3 is TGTGCCAGCACCGAAACCACAGGCTACAATGAGCAGTACTTC. It specifies CASTETTGYNEQYF. The rearrangement joins TRBV11-1 to TRBJ2-4; tentatively, D is TRBD1 (5 bases). The germline V gene encodes CDR1 SGHAT and CDR2 FQDESV (reference sequence). The length of the CDR3 is 14 residues. V dropped 7 bases and J dropped 13 bases, with 23 bases sitting between them.

This chain links TRBV7-3 with TRBJ1-4; D might be TRBD1 (6 bases). CDR1 and CDR2 from the germline V gene are SGHTA and FQGTGA. The CDR3 runs 15 residues. The V end was cut by 5 bases, the J end by 8 bases, with 18 bases between. The CDR3 sequence is CASSRGTERGEKLFF. The CDR3 DNA reads as TGTGCCAGCAGCCGAGGGACGGAAAGGGGGGAAAAACTGTTTTTT.

This clonotype occurred a few times. This chain links TRBV6-5 with TRBJ2-1; D unclear. This CDR3 has 9 amino acids. V was trimmed by 8 bases and J by 8 bases, leaving 4 bases between them. Germline CDR1 and CDR2: MNHEY and SVGAGI. This CDR3 reads CASGYEQFF. The CDR3 DNA reads TGTGCCAGCGGGTATGAGCAGTTCTTC.

Only a few counts were recorded for this clonotype. The J gene is TRBJ1-6, the V gene TRBV2; 8 nucleotides align to TRBD1. The CDR3 has 15 amino acids. V was clipped by 3 bases and J by 4 bases; unmatched bases: 2. Looked up from germline, CDR1 is SNHLY and CDR2 is FYNNEI. CDR3 DNA: TGTGCCAGCAGTGATACAGGGGGTTATAATTCACCCCTCCACTTT. The encoded protein is CASSDTGGYNSPLHF.

This clonotype has a single count. The chain is built from TRBV20-1 and TRBJ1-5; TRBD1 matches at 7 bases. The CDR3 has 16 residues. With V trimmed by 3 bases and J by 0 bases, 8 bases remained unmatched. CDR1 is DFQATT, CDR2 SNEGSKA, per germline (reference sequence). CDR3 residues: CSASGDSQYSNQPQHF. The CDR3 region has the DNA TGCAGTGCTAGTGGGGACAGCCAATATAGCAATCAGCCCCAGCATTTT.

This clonotype appeared a few times. The CDR3 loop is CASSLGSEGKNIQYF. CDR3 nucleotides: TGTGCCAGCAGCTTAGGTAGCGAGGGAAAAAACATTCAGTACTTC. The rearrangement links TRBV11-3 to TRBJ2-4; D may be TRBD2 (5 bases). CDR3 length: 15 amino acids. Germline V gene sequence: CDR1 SGHNT, CDR2 YENEEA. Between the trimmed V and J ends, which lost 1 base and 4 bases, there was a span of 11 bases.

The chain is built from TRBV6-6 and TRBJ2-7, with D possibly TRBD1 on 6 matching bases. This CDR3 is 14 amino acids long. Trimming removed 5 bases from V and 0 bases from J, with 11 bases in between. Germline loops: CDR1 MNHNY, CDR2 SVGAGI (reference sequence). The CDR3 here is CASSITGSSYEQYF. The CDR3, as DNA: TGTGCCAGCAGTATAACAGGGAGCTCCTACGAGCAGTACTTC.

The chain carries TRBV27 and TRBJ1-1; TRBD1 might be the D (5 bases). This CDR3 has 15 residues. V lost 5 bases and J lost 5, with 18 bases in between. Germline V lookup: CDR1 MNHEY, CDR2 SMNVEV (reference sequence). CDR3 DNA: TGTGCCAGCAGTGTGAGTTCAGGGTTACGGACTGAAGCTTTCTTT. It specifies CASSVSSGLRTEAFF.

This clonotype was counted between two and nine times. The rearrangement joins TRBV27 to TRBJ2-1; possible D gene TRBD2, 6 bases. The CDR3 runs 13 residues. Germline CDR1 reads MNHEY; CDR2 reads SMNVEV (reference sequence). Between the trimmed V and J ends, which lost 7 bases and 3 bases, there was a span of 10 bases. For the CDR3, the DNA is TGTGCCAGCATCGCGGGAAACTACAATGAGCAGTTCTTC. Translating it yields CASIAGNYNEQFF.

The rearrangement joins TRBV20-1 to TRBJ1-5; no clear D. The CDR3 has 13 residues. CDR1 and CDR2 (germline): DFQATT, SNEGSKA (reference sequence). Trimming took 2 bases from V and 6 from J, leaving 11 bases between them. The CDR3 protein is CSARSSPPQPQHF. CDR3 DNA: TGCAGTGCTAGATCATCCCCTCCTCAGCCCCAGCATTTT.

CDR3 protein: CASSLFVDRETYNEQFF. As DNA, the CDR3 is TGTGCCAGCAGTTTATTTGTCGACAGGGAGACCTACAATGAGCAGTTCTTC. This chain joins TRBV27 and TRBJ2-1, with TRBD1 matching 7 bases. With 1 base clipped from V and 2 bases from J, the junction kept 8 bases outside the gene matches. Germline assignment: CDR1 MNHEY and CDR2 SMNVEV (reference sequence). This CDR3 region has 17 residues.